This is a list of T cell receptor beta chains from one sample in a study of control samples from healthy donors and cancer patients. The protocol was immunoSEQ multiplex PCR, while the TCRdb copy is restricted to in-frame clones and leaves out a portion. The sample lists some 140,000 clones, around nine tenths seen once, with approximately 8.6% in the top ten. The sequencing input was blood. The source of these receptors is a woman aged 25 to 39 in good health. Each CDR3 is given with its conserved first and last residue. The D gene is left open where the match is weak. Part of the rows lack a size; the others show once, few, many or a class for expanded clones.

D gene	clone size	V gene	J gene	CDR3 DNA	CDR3 protein
.	once	TRBV2	TRBJ2-3	TGTGCCAGCAGTGAAAACAGGGTTGGAGATACGCAGTATTTT	CASSENRVGDTQYF
TRBD2	.	TRBV24-1	TRBJ2-2	TGTGCCACCAGTGATCCGGGACTAGCGGGGTGGTCCGGGGAGCTGTTTTTT	CATSDPGLAGWSGELFF
.	.	TRBV3-1/TRBV3-2	TRBJ1-2	TGTGCCAGCAGCCAGCCAGAAAATAGTCAACGCTACACCTTC	CASSQPENSQRYTF
.	many	TRBV12-3/TRBV12-4	TRBJ1-1	TGTGCCAGCAGTGACGGGGGAACTGAAGCTTTCTTT	CASSDGGTEAFF
.	.	TRBV7-9	TRBJ1-2	TGTGCCAGCACCCCCCGGGGGGGGAACTATGGCTACACCTTC	CASTPRGGNYGYTF
TRBD1	.	TRBV3-1/TRBV3-2	TRBJ1-4	TGTGCCAGCAGTCGGCGACAGGGGGCAACTAATGAAAAACTGTTTTTT	CASSRRQGATNEKLFF
.	once	TRBV30	TRBJ2-5	TGTGCCTGGAGTGAAATGGGGGAGACCCAGTACTTC	CAWSEMGETQYF
.	.	TRBV19	TRBJ2-1	TGTGCCAGTCCGCGGATTAACCCCTACAATGAGCAGTTCTTC	CASPRINPYNEQFF
.	.	TRBV12-3/TRBV12-4	TRBJ1-2	TGTGCCAGCAGCCCCGAGGGGAACTATGGCTACACCTTC	CASSPEGNYGYTF
.	once	TRBV3-1/TRBV3-2	TRBJ2-1	TGTGCCAGCAGCCATTCGGGGAGTAATGAGCAGTTCTTC	CASSHSGSNEQFF
.	.	TRBV24-1	TRBJ2-1	TGTGCCACCAGTGATTTCACGAAGGCCTACAATGAGCAGTTCTTC	CATSDFTKAYNEQFF
TRBD1	.	TRBV6-5	TRBJ1-1	TGTGCCAGCAGTTACTCGATTGACAGGGTGACTGAAGCTTTCTTT	CASSYSIDRVTEAFF
TRBD1	.	TRBV11-2	TRBJ2-1	TGTGCCAGCAGCTTAGAACGGGACAGTCACAATGAGCAGTTCTTC	CASSLERDSHNEQFF
TRBD1	.	TRBV27	TRBJ1-2	TGTGCCAGCAGTCCACCGGGACAGGGTGACTATGGCTACACCTTC	CASSPPGQGDYGYTF
.	.	TRBV5-1	TRBJ2-7	TGCGCCAGCAGCCCCTCCATTAAGATCTACGAGCAGTACTTC	CASSPSIKIYEQYF
.	.	TRBV20-1	TRBJ1-4	TGCAGTGCCTCTAGGGGAGAAAAACTGTTTTTT	CSASRGEKLFF
TRBD1	.	TRBV5-1	TRBJ2-1	TGCGCCAGCAGCTTGGGAGGACAGGGGTTCAATGAGCAGTTCTTC	CASSLGGQGFNEQFF
.	few	TRBV2	TRBJ2-7	TGTGCCAGCATCCGGGACATTTCCTACGAGCAGTACTTC	CASIRDISYEQYF
.	.	TRBV7-3	TRBJ1-2	TGTGCCAGCAGCCCAGACAGGAACTATGGCTACACCTTC	CASSPDRNYGYTF
TRBD1	.	TRBV2	TRBJ1-4	TGTGCCAGCAGCGAAACAGGGGGCTATGAAAAACTGTTTTTT	CASSETGGYEKLFF
.	.	TRBV2	TRBJ2-1	TGTGCCAGCAGTGAATGGAGGAATGAGCAGTTCTTC	CASSEWRNEQFF
.	.	TRBV19	TRBJ1-4	TGTGCCAGTGGAATGATGGGCATTACATCACTGTTTTTT	CASGMMGITSLFF
.	.	TRBV7-8	TRBJ2-7	TGTGCCAGCAGCTTATTTCTCGAGCAGTACTTC	CASSLFLEQYF
.	.	TRBV18	TRBJ1-6	TGTGCCAGCTCACCAAGTAAATCACCCCTCCACTTT	CASSPSKSPLHF
.	.	TRBV2	TRBJ2-2	TGTGCCAGCAGAACAGACAACACCGGGGAGCTGTTTTTT	CASRTDNTGELFF
.	.	TRBV6-5	TRBJ2-7	TGTGCCAGCAGAGACGGGATTAGCTCCTACGAGCAGTACTTC	CASRDGISSYEQYF
.	.	TRBV5-1	TRBJ1-1	TGCGCCAGCAGCTTGAGTGTAGGCCTTACTGAAGCTTTCTTT	CASSLSVGLTEAFF
.	.	TRBV27	TRBJ1-5	TGTGCCAGCAGCCAGACGACTAATCAGCCCCAGCATTTT	CASSQTTNQPQHF
.	.	TRBV7-3	TRBJ2-2	TGTGCCAGCAGCTTAACAGGGAGAGTGGGGGAGCTGTTTTTT	CASSLTGRVGELFF
TRBD1	.	TRBV12-3/TRBV12-4	TRBJ1-1	TGTGCCAGCAGTCCCAGGGGGCGAGCTTTCTTT	CASSPRGRAFF
.	.	TRBV20-1	TRBJ2-3	TGCAGTGCCCCCCGGGCAGATACGCAGTATTTT	CSAPRADTQYF
.	.	TRBV5-1	TRBJ2-5	TGCGCCAGCAGCCTCATCGGTCTGAATCAAGAGACCCAGTACTTC	CASSLIGLNQETQYF
.	.	TRBV30	TRBJ1-6	TGTGCCTGCTTCCCGGGGGGCAGGAGGGGTTCACCCCTCCACTTT	CACFPGGRRGSPLHF
TRBD1	.	TRBV7-3	TRBJ2-2	TGTGCCAGCAGCTTGACAGGGACCGGGGAGCTGTTTTTT	CASSLTGTGELFF
.	.	TRBV29-1	TRBJ2-4	TGCAGCGTCGAAGGACTGGGAGACATTCAGTACTTC	CSVEGLGDIQYF
TRBD1	few	TRBV5-8	TRBJ2-3	TGTGCCAGCAGCAACAGGGGGCCTCGCACAGATACGCAGTATTTT	CASSNRGPRTDTQYF
.	few	TRBV25-1	TRBJ1-1	TGTGCCAGCAGTGAACCACACCCGAACACTGAAGCTTTCTTT	CASSEPHPNTEAFF
.	few	TRBV5-4	TRBJ2-5	TGTGCCAGCAGCTTTTCAGGGGTGGAGACCCAGTACTTC	CASSFSGVETQYF
.	.	TRBV6-5	TRBJ1-2	TGTGCCAGCAGGACCCAGGGAATTAACTATGGCTACACCTTC	CASRTQGINYGYTF
.	.	TRBV3-1/TRBV3-2	TRBJ1-1	TGTGCCAGCAGCCAAGAAGGGGGGCGAGGGGCGAACACTGAAGCTTTCTTT	CASSQEGGRGANTEAFF
.	.	TRBV5-4	TRBJ1-1	TGTGCCAGCAGCCCCAGCGGGGCGCTTTCCACTGAAGCTTTCTTT	CASSPSGALSTEAFF
.	.	TRBV5-1	TRBJ2-3	TGCGCCAGCAGCTTGGCGAGGCAGTTAGGCACAGATACGCAGTATTTT	CASSLARQLGTDTQYF
TRBD2	few	TRBV27	TRBJ2-1	TGTGCCAGCAGTTTGGCGACTAGCGATCCGAGCTCCTACAATGAGCAGTTCTTC	CASSLATSDPSSYNEQFF
.	.	TRBV7-9	TRBJ1-6	TGTGCCAGCAGCTTCCTACAGGGTAGTAATTCACCCCTCCACTTT	CASSFLQGSNSPLHF